Sequencing of this T cell receptor beta chain was carried out in a study of shared clonotypes between healthy human individuals. Whole-study context: The study used three CD4 naive, three CD4 memory, two CD8 naive and one CD8 memory plate per donor.

This clone appeared once. The antigen is undetermined. Study-wide points: Measured sharing among donors was expected to vary with sequencing depth. What naive subsets generally showed was a larger estimated richness than memory subsets showed. Relative to their counterparts shared across all four donors, non-shared clonotypes exhibited diminished generation probabilities.

Sequencing was performed with immunoSEQ multiplex PCR; in TCRdb, only in-frame clones are kept and a portion is missing. The sample holds 2 million to 2.5 million clones; approximately 96% are singletons and the top ten take more than 0.1%. V gave up 6 bases and J gave up 7 bases; unmatched junction bases: 11. Germline V CDR1 and CDR2: MGHDK, SYGVNS. The CDR3 consists of 15 residues. Sequenced sample: naive CD4+ T cells sorted from blood. Subset of the sample: CD45RA+ positively selected. The chain links TRBV25-1 to TRBJ1-4, with 7 nucleotides matching TRBD1. The clonotype comes from a man aged 18 to 30 in good health. This CDR3 reads CASRPLTGSVEKLFF. The CDR3 nucleotides read TGTGCCAGCAGACCGCTGACAGGGTCCGTTGAAAAACTGTTTTTT.